The T cell receptor (beta chain) under discussion was sequenced for a study of blood T cells in healthy people across ages. The donors, aged about 6 to 90, were healthy Caucasians from Russia. The study isolated at least 7 million PBMCs from each sample. This clonotype was counted a few times. The antigen is undetermined. The V and J ends lost 7 bases and 0 bases respectively, with 19 bases between them. This CDR3 has 17 amino acids. The germline gives CDR1 MNHNY, CDR2 SVGAGI (reference sequence). The second PCR ran about 6 to 12 cycles with a sample-barcoded 5' primer and J-beta primers. TCRdb re-analysed the 5' RACE reads in MiXCR, keeping a single row per CDR3 protein. Here the sample spans 650,000 to 1,000,000 distinct CDR3 sequences, roughly 35% being singletons. Study-level findings and limits: Higher diversity, along with more naive CD4+ cells, distinguished long-lived donors from aged donors. Considered underestimates were the diversity estimates obtained from one million T cells.

The V gene is TRBV6-6, the J gene TRBJ2-1, with D tentatively TRBD1 or TRBD2 (5 bases each). The TCR was taken from a man between 18 and 29 years old in good health. Input material: blood. The CDR3 reads CASILRGSQSSYNEQFF. The CDR3 DNA reads as TGTGCCAGCATCCTTCGGGGCAGCCAAAGCTCCTACAATGAGCAGTTCTTC.